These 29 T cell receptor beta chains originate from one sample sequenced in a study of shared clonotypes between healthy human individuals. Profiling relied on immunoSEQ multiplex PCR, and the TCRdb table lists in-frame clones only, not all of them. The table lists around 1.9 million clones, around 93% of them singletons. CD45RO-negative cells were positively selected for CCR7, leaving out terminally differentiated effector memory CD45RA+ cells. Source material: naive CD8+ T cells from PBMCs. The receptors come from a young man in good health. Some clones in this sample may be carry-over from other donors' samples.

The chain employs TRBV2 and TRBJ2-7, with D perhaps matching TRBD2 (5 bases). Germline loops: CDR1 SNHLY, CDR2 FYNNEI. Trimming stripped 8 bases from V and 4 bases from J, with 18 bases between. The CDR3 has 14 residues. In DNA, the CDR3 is TGTGCCAGCCTGGGCGGGCTAGAGAGGTACGAGCAGTACTTC. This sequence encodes CASLGGLERYEQYF.

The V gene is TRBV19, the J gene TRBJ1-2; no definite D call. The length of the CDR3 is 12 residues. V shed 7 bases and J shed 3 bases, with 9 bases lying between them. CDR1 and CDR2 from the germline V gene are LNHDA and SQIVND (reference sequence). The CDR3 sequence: CASTRDHYGYTF. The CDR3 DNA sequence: TGTGCCAGTACCCGAGATCACTATGGCTACACCTTC.

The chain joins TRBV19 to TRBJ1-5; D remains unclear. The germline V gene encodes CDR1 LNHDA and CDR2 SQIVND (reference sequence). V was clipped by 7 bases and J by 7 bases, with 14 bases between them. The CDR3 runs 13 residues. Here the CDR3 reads CASTSISQQPQHF. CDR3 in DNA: TGTGCCAGTACAAGCATCTCGCAGCAGCCCCAGCATTTT.

CDR3 sequence (DNA): TGTGCCAGCAGTTTTCTGAGGCAGCCCCAGCATTTT. Protein sequence: CASSFLRQPQHF. The V and J genes are TRBV27 and TRBJ1-5; no definite D call. Germline V gene sequence: CDR1 MNHEY, CDR2 SMNVEV (reference sequence). V was cut by 3 bases and J by 7 bases, with 7 bases left in between. This CDR3 comprises 12 residues.

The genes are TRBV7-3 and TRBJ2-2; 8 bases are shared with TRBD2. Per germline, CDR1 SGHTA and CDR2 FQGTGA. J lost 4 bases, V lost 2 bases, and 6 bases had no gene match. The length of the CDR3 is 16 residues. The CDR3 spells CASSLRGLAGTGELFF. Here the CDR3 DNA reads TGTGCCAGCAGCTTACGGGGTCTAGCGGGCACCGGGGAGCTGTTTTTT.

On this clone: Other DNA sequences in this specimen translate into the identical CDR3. The DNA of the CDR3 is TGTGCCAGCAGTTACTCACAGGGCTACGAGCAGTACTTC. Protein product: CASSYSQGYEQYF. The chain combines TRBV6-5 with TRBJ2-7; a weak D match, TRBD1 (6 bases). This CDR3 has 13 residues. Germline CDR1 reads MNHEY; CDR2 reads SVGAGI. Trimming took 0 bases from V and 3 from J, leaving 6 bases between them.

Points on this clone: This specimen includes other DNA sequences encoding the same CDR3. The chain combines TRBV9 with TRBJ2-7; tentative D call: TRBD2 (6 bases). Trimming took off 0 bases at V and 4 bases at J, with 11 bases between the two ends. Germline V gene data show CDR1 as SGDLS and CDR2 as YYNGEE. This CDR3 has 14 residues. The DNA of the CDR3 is TGTGCCAGCAGCGTAGCCGGGGGAACATACGAGCAGTACTTC. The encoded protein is CASSVAGGTYEQYF.

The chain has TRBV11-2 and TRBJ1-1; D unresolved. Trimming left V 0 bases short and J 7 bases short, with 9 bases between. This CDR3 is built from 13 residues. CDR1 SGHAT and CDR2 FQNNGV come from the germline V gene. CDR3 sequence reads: CASSLDRAIEAFF. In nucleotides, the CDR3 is TGTGCCAGCAGCTTAGATCGGGCTATTGAAGCTTTCTTT.

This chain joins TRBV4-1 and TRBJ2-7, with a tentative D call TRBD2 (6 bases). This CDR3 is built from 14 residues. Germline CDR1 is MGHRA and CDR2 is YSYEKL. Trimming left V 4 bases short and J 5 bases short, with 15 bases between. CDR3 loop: CASSLGLQMNEQYF. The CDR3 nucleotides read TGCGCCAGCAGCCTGGGACTCCAAATGAACGAGCAGTACTTC.

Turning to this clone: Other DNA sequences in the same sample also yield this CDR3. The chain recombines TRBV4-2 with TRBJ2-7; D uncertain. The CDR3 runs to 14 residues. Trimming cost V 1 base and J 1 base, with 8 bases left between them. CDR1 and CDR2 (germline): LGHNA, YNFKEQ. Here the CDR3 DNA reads TGTGCCAGCAGCCAAGGACCCGGGTCCTACGAGCAGTACTTC. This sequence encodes CASSQGPGSYEQYF.

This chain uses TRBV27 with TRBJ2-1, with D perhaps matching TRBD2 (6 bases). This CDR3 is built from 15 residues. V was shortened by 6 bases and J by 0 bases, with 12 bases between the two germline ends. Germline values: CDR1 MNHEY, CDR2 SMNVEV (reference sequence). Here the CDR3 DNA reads TGTGCCAGCAGAATCGGGAGAAGCTCCTACAATGAGCAGTTCTTC. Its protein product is CASRIGRSSYNEQFF.

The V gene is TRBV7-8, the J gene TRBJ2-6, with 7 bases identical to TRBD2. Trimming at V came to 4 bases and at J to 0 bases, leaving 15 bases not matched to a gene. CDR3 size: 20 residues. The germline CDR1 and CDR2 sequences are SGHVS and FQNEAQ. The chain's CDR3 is CASSSPRGEGWSSGANVLTF. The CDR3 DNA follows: TGTGCCAGCAGCTCCCCTCGAGGGGAGGGGTGGAGCTCTGGGGCCAACGTCCTGACTTTC.

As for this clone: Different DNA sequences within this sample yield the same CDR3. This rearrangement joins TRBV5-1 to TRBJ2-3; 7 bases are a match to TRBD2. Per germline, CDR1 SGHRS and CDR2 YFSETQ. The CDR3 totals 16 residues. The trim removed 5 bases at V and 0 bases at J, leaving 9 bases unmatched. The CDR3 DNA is TGCGCCAGCAGTTTGTCCCTAGCGGCTAGCACAGATACGCAGTATTTT. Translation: CASSLSLAASTDTQYF.

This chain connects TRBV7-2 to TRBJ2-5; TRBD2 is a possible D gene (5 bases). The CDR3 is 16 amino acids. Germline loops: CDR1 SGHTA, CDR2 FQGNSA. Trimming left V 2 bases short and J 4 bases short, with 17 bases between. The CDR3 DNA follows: TGTGCCAGCAGCTTATGGTCTAGCCCCACGGGAGAGACCCAGTACTTC. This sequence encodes CASSLWSSPTGETQYF.

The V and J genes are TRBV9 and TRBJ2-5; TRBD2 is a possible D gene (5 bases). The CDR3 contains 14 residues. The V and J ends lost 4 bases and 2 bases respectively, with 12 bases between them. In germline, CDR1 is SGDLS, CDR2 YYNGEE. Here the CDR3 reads CASSPLGGQETQYF. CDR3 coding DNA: TGTGCCAGCAGCCCTCTGGGCGGGCAAGAGACCCAGTACTTC.

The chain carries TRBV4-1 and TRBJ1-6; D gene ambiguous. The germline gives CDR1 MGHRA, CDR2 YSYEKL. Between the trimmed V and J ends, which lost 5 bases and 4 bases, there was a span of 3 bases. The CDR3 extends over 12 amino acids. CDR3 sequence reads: CASSVYNSPLHF. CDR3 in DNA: TGCGCCAGCAGCGTTTATAATTCACCCCTCCACTTT.

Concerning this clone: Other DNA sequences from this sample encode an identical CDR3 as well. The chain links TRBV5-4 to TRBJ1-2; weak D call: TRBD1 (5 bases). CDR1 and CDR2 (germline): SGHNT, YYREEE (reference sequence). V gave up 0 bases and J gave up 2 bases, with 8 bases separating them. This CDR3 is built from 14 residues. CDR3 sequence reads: CASSLVAGNYGYTF. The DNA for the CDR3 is TGTGCCAGCAGCTTGGTTGCAGGGAACTATGGCTACACCTTC.

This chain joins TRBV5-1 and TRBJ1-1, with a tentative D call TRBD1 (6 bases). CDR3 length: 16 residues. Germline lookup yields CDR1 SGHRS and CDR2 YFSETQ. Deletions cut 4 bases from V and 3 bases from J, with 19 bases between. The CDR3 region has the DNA TGCGCCAGCAGCCCCCACGGGGGCCGTCGGGACACTGAAGCTTTCTTT. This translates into CASSPHGGRRDTEAFF.

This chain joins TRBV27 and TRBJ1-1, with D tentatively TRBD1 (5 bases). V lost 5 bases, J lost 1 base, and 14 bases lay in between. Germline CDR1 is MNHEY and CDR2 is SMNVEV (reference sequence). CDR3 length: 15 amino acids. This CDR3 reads CASSPWGSANTEAFF. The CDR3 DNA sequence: TGTGCCAGCAGTCCATGGGGCAGTGCGAACACTGAAGCTTTCTTT.

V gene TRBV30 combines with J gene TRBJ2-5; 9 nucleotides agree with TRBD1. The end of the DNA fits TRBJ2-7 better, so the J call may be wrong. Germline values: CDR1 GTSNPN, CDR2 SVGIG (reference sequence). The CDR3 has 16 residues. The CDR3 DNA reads TGTGCCTGGAGTCCGCACCATACAGGGGGCGGCTACGAGCAGTACTTC. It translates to CAWSPHHTGGGYEQYF.

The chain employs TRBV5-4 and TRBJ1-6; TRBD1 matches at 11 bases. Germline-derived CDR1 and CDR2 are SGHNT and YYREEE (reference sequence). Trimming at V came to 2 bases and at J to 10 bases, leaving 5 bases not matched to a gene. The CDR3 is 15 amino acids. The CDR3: CASSFRTGGTSPLHF. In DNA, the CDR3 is TGTGCCAGCAGCTTCCGGACAGGGGGCACGTCACCCCTCCACTTT.

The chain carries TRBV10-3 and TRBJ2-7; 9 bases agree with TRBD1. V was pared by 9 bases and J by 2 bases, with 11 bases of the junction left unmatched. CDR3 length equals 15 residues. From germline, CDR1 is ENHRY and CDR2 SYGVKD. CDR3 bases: TGTGCCATGGGGGGAGGGACAGGGAGTACCTACGAGCAGTACTTC. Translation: CAMGGGTGSTYEQYF.

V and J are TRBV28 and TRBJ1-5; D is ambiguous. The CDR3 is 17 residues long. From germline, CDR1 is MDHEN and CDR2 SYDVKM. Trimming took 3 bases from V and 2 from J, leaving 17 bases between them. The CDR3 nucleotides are TGTGCCAGCAGTTTGGGTAAAAAGGCAAGGGGCAATCAGCCCCAGCATTTT. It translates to CASSLGKKARGNQPQHF.

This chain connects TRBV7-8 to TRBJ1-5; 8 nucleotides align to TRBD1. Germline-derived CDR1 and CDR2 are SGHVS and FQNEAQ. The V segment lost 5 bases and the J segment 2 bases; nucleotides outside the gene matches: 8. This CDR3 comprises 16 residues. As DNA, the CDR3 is TGTGCCAGCAGCATCACCCGGACAGGGCGCAATCAGCCCCAGCATTTT. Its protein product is CASSITRTGRNQPQHF.

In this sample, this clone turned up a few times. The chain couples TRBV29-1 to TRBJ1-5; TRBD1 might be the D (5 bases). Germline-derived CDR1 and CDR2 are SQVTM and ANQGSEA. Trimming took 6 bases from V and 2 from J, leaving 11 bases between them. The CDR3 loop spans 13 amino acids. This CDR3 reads CSVREGGNQPQHF. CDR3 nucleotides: TGCAGCGTCCGGGAAGGGGGCAATCAGCCCCAGCATTTT. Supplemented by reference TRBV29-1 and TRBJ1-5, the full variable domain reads SAVISQKPSRDICQRGTSLTIQCQVDSQVTMMFWYRQQPGQSLTLIATANQGSEATYESGFVIDKFPISRPNLTFSTLTVSNMSPEDSSIYLCSVREGGNQPQHFGDGTRLSIL.

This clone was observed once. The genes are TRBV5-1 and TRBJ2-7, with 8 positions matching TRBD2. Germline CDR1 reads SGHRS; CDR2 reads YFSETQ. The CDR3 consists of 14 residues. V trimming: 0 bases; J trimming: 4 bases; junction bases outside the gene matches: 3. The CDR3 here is CASSLVPGGYEQYF. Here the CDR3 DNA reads TGCGCCAGCAGCTTGGTCCCGGGAGGGTACGAGCAGTACTTC.

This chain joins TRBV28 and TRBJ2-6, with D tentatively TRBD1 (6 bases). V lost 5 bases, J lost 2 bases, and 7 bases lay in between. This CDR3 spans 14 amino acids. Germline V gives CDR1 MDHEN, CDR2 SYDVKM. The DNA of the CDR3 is TGTGCCAGCAGTCACAGGGCTGGGGCCAACGTCCTGACTTTC. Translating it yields CASSHRAGANVLTF.

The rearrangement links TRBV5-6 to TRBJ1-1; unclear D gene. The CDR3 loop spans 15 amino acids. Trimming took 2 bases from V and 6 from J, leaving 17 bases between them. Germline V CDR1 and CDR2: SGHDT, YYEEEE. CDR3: CASSFTPVPDAEAFF. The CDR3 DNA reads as TGTGCCAGCAGCTTTACTCCCGTCCCAGACGCTGAAGCTTTCTTT.

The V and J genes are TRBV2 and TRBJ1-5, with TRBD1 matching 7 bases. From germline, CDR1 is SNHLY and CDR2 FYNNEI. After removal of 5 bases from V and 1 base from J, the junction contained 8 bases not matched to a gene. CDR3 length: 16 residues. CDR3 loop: CASSQPGQISNQPQHF. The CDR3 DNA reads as TGTGCCAGCAGTCAACCGGGACAGATAAGCAATCAGCCCCAGCATTTT.